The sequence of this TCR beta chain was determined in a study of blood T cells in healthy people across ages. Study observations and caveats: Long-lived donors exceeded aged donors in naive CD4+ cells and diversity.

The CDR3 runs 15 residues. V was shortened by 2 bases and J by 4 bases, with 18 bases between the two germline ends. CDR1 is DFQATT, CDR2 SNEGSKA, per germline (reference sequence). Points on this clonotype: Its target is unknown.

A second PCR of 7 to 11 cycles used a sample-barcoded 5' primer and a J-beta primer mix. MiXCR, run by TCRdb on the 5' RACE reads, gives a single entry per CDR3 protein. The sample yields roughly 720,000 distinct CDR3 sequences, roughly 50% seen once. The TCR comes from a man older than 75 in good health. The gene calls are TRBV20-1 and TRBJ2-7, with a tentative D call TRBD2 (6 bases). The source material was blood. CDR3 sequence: CSARPAGDLTYEQYF. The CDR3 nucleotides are TGCAGTGCTAGACCTGCCGGGGACTTAACTTACGAGCAGTACTTC.